Reported below is one TCR beta chain. Its antigen is unknown. No base quality information exists; no much larger clone differs at one position. This record comes from a study of OX40 agonist ivuxolimab in advanced cancers. The study in broad terms: Ivuxolimab was an agonistic, fully human IgG2 monoclonal antibody directed against OX40 (CD134), a costimulatory receptor. Intravenous ivuxolimab was administered to patients every 2 weeks at six dose levels: 0.01, 0.1, 0.3, 1.5, 3 and 10 mg/kg. The paper reports the monotherapy dose-escalation portion (N of about 47 patients) of the phase I ivuxolimab trial. Partial responses occurred in three dose-escalation patients, of whom one had hepatocellular carcinoma and two had cutaneous melanoma. Prior anti-PD-1, anti-PD-L1 or anti-CTLA-4 therapy was permitted, and checkpoint inhibitors had been received by approximately 39% of dose-escalation patients. The dose-escalation cohort was 82.7% male with a mean age of approximately 60 years, ranging from roughly 23 to 79. Peripheral TCRbeta sequencing was intended to test whether TCR sequence diversity was altered and clonal T-cell expansion was caused by ivuxolimab. Of the roughly 52 dose-escalation patients, hepatocellular carcinoma was present in about 20, melanoma in approximately 15, renal cell carcinoma in 9 and head and neck cancer in 9. Overall study results and their limits: The antigen specificity of the clonally expanded peripheral T cells was not determined. At doses of 0.1 to 3.0 mg/kg, clonal expansion of both CD4+ and CD8+ blood T cells was observed from baseline to week 6. Low levels of normalized T-cell clonal expansion were also shown by some nonresponding patients. After ivuxolimab, expanded clones were on average more numerous among CD8+ T cells than among CD4+ T cells. In partial responders in the 0.1-3.0 mg/kg groups, normalized peripheral clonal expansion was found to be among the lowest, especially among CD8+ T cells.

Patients with a history of autoimmune disease or receiving systemic immunosuppression were excluded from the trial. Peripheral blood for TCR sequencing was drawn from every dose cohort at baseline, at cycle 4 day 1 and at cycle 7 day 1. Samples came from an open-label, multicenter, first-in-human phase I dose-escalation trial of ivuxolimab. Adults with locally advanced or metastatic melanoma, renal cell, hepatocellular, or head and neck squamous cell carcinoma were enrolled in the trial. Before TCR sequencing, CD4+ T cells and CD8+ T cells from peripheral blood were sorted into separate populations. Genomic DNA was extracted from sorted cells for sequencing of the TCRbeta CDR3 region. The immunoSEQ Assay was used for sequencing of TCRbeta CDR3 regions. TCRdb limited this immuneACCESS table to in-frame rearrangements with V and J called. A share of clones is missing; checked studies link under half to unresolved V genes, and the rest is unexplained. This sample has some 48,000 clones in its table, and around 84% of those were observed once. 20% to 25% of the sample comes from the top ten.

The source is an adult with an advanced solid tumor such as melanoma, head and neck, liver or kidney cancer. Sequences were derived from CD4+ or CD8+ T cells sorted from blood, sampled in a trial of the OX40 agonist ivuxolimab.

The DNA sequence is given as TGCGCCAGCAGGCCTTGGGCAGGGGACATCTCTGGAAACACCATATATTTT. Translated, this gives CASRPWAGDISGNTIYF. This chain is built from TRBV5-1 and TRBJ1-3, and perhaps TRBD1 as D gene, on 6 matching bases. There are 17 amino acids in the CDR3, from cysteine to phenylalanine inclusive. Only the CDR3 DNA stays, 51 bases, in frame from base 1. Sequences SGHRS (CDR1) and YFSETQ (CDR2) are obtained from the germline V gene. V is clipped by 5 bases and J by 0 bases, and the sequence between their germline boundaries is 18 bases long.